This T cell receptor beta chain was documented in a study of blood T cell repertoires in COVID-19. At the level of the study: COVID-19 samples from acute and convalescent phases originated in the United States, Italy and Spain. T cells, B-cell-depleted T cells, or PBMCs supplied cDNA or gDNA.

Those who participated ranged in age from roughly 18 to 89 years and resided in about two dozen US areas. Assignments of participants to cohorts depended upon their own reported clinical history. The assay was immunoSEQ multiplex PCR, and TCRdb's table has in-frame clones only and misses some. This sample has 200,000 or so clones, with roughly 85% found just once. The CDR3 has 13 residues. CDR1 is SGHDT and CDR2 is YYEEEE in the germline V gene. The V and J ends lost 1 base and 7 bases respectively, with 11 bases between them. This TCR derives from a man aged 25 to 40 who had recovered from COVID-19. The chain has TRBV5-6 and TRBJ1-2; D remains ambiguous. The sample was PBMCs or T cells enriched from blood (not recorded which). The CDR3 region is CASSLRSVSGYTF. The CDR3 DNA follows: TGTGCCAGCAGCTTGCGGTCGGTTAGTGGCTACACCTTC.